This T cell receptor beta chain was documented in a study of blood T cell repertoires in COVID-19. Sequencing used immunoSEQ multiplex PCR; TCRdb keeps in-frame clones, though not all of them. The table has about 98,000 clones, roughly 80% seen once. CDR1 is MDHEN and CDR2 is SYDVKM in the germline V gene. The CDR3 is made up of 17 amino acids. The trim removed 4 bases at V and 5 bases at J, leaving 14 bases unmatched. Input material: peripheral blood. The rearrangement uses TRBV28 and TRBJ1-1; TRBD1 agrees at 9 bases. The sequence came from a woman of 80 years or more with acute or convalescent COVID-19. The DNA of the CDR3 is TGTGCCAGCAGTTCTCTAACGGGACAGGGACGGTGGACTGAAGCTTTCTTT. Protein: CASSSLTGQGRWTEAFF.